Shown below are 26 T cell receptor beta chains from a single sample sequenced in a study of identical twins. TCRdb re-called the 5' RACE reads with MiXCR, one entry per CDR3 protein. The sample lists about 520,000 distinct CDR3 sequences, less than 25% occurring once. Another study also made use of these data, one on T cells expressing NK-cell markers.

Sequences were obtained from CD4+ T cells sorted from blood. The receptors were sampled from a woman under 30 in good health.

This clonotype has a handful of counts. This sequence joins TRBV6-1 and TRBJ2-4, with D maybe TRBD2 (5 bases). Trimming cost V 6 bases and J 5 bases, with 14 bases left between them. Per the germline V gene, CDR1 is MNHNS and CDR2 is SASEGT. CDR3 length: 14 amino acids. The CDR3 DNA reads TGTGCCAGCAGGGTGGACTCTAACCAAAACATTCAGTACTTC. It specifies CASRVDSNQNIQYF.

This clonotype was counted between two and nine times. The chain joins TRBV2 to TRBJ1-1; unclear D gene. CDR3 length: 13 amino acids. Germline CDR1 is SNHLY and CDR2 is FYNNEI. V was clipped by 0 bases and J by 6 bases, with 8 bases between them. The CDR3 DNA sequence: TGTGCCAGCAGTGAAGCGGACGGCGCTGAAGCTTTCTTT. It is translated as CASSEADGAEAFF.

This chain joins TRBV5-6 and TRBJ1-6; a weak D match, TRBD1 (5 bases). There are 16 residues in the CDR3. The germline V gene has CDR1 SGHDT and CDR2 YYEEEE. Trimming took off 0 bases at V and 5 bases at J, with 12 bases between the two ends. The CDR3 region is CASSLGGRVHNSPLHF. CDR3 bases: TGTGCCAGCAGCTTGGGGGGCAGGGTGCATAATTCACCCCTCCACTTT.

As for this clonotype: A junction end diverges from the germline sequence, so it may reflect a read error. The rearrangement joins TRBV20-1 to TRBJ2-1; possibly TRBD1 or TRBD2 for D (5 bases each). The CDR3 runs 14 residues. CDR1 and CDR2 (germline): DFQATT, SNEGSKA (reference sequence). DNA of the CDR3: TGCAGTGATAGACCCGGGACGGACTACAATGAGCAGTTCTTC. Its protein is CSDRPGTDYNEQFF.

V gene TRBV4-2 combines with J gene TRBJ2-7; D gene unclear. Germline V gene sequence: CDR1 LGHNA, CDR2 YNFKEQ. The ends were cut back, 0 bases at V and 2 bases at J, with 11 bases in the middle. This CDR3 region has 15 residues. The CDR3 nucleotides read TGTGCCAGCAGCCAAGAAACAGCGAGAGCCTACGAGCAGTACTTC. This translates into CASSQETARAYEQYF.

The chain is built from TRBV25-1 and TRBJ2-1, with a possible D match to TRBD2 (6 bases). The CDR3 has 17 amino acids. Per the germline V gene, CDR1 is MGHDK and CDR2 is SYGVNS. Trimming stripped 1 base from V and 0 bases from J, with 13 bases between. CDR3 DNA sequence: TGTGCCAGCAGTGAATTGGGGATGGGGGGCTCCTACAATGAGCAGTTCTTC. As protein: CASSELGMGGSYNEQFF.

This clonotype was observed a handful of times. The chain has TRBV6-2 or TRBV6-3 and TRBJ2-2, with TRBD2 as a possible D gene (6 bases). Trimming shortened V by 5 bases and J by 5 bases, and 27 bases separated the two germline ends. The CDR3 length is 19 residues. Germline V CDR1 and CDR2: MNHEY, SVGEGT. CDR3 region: CASSRFGTEREGRTGELFF. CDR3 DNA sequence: TGTGCCAGCAGTCGATTCGGGACTGAGCGAGAGGGCAGGACCGGGGAGCTGTTTTTT.

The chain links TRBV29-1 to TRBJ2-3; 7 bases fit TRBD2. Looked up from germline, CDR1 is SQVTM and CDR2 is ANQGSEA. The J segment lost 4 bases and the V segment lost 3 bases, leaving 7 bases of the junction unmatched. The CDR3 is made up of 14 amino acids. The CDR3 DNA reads TGCAGCGTTGAGGGGGGGATTGGCGCAGATACGCAGTATTTT. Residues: CSVEGGIGADTQYF.

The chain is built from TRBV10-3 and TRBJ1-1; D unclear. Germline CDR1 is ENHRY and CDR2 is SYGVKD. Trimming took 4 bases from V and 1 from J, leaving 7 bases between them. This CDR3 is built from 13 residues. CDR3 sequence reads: CAISARRNTEAFF. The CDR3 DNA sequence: TGTGCCATCAGTGCCAGACGGAACACTGAAGCTTTCTTT.

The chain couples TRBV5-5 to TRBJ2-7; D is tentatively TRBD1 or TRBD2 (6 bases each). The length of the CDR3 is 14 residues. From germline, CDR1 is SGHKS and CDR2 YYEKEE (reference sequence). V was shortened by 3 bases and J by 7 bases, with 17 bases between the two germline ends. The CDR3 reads CASSSRGVLREQYF. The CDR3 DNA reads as TGTGCCAGCAGCTCAAGGGGGGTCTTGAGAGAGCAGTACTTC.

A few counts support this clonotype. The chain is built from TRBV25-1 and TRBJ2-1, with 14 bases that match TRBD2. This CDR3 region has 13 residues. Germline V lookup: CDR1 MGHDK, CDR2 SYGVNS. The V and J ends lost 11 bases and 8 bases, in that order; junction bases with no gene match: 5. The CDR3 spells CASGLAGADEQFF. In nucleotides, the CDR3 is TGTGCCTCGGGACTAGCGGGAGCAGATGAGCAGTTCTTC.

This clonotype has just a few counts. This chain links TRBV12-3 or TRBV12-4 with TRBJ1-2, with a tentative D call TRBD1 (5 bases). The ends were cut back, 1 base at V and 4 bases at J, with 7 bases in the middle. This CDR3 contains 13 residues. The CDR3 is CASSLDRIYGYTF. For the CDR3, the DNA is TGTGCCAGCAGTTTAGACAGGATCTATGGCTACACCTTC.

The CDR3 is CASSWMDQPQHF. The CDR3 region has the DNA TGTGCCAGCAGTTGGATGGATCAGCCCCAGCATTTT. The chain uses TRBV12-3 or TRBV12-4 and TRBJ1-5; D unclear. V gave up 4 bases and J gave up 5 bases, with 6 bases separating them. This CDR3 region has 12 residues.

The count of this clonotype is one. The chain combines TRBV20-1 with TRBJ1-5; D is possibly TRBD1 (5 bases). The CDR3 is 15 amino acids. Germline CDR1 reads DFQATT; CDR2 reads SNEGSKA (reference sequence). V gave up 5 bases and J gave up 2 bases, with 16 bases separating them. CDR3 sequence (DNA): TGCAGTGCTCTCGGGTCCGGAGGGGGCAATCAGCCCCAGCATTTT. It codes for CSALGSGGGNQPQHF.

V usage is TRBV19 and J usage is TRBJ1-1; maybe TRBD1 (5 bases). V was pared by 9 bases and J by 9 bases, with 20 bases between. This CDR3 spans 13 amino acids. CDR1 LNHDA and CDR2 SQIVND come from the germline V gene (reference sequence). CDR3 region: CASNRGEGDKAFF. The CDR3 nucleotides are TGTGCCAGCAATCGGGGGGAAGGTGATAAAGCTTTCTTT.

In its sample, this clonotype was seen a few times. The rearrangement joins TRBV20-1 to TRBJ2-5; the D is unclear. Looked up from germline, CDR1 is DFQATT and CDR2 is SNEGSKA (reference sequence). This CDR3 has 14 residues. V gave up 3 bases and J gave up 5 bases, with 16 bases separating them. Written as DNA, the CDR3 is TGCAGTGCTAGGGCGATAGCTCTTGACGAGACCCAGTACTTC. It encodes CSARAIALDETQYF.

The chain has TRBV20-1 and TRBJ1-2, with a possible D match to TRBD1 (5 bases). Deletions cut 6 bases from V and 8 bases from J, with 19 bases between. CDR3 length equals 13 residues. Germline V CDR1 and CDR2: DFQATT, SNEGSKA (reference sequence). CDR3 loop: CSANAGSLRGYTF. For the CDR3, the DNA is TGCAGTGCCAATGCAGGGAGTTTAAGAGGCTACACCTTC.

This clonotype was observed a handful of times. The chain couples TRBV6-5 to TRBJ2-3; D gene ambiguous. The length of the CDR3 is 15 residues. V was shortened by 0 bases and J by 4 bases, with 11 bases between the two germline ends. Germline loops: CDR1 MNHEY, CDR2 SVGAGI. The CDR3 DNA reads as TGTGCCAGCAGTTACTCAGAGTTAAGCCCAGATACGCAGTATTTT. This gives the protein CASSYSELSPDTQYF.

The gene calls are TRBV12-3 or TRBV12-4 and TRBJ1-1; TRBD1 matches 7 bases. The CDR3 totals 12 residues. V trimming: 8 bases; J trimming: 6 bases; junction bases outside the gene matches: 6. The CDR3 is CASGGQGAEAFF. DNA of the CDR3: TGTGCCAGCGGGGGCCAGGGGGCTGAAGCTTTCTTT.

CDR3 nucleotide sequence: TGTGCCTGGTCTAGTGGCAAGACCCAGTACTTC. Translated: CAWSSGKTQYF. The chain is built from TRBV30 and TRBJ2-5; D is uncertain. CDR1 is GTSNPN and CDR2 is SVGIG in the germline V gene (reference sequence). The ends were cut back, 5 bases at V and 6 bases at J, with 10 bases in the middle. The CDR3 runs to 11 residues.

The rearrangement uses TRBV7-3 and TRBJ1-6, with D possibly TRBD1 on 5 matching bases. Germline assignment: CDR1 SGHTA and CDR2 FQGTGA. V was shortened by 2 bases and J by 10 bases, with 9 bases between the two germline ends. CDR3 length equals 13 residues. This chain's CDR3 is CASSLPGKSPLHF. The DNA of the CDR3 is TGTGCCAGCAGCTTACCAGGGAAATCACCCCTCCACTTT.

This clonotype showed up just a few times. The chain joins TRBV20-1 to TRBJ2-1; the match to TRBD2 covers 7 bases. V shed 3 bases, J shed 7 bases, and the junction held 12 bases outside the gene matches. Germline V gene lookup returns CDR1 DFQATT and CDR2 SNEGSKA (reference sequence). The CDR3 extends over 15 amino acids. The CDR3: CSASDLAAPWNEQFF. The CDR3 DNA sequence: TGCAGTGCTAGTGACCTAGCGGCCCCATGGAATGAGCAGTTCTTC.

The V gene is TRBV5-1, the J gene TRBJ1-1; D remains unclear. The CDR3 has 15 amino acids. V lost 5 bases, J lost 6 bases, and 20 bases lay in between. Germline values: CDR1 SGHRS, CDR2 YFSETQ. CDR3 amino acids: CASSGWPKRMPEAFF. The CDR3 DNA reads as TGCGCCAGCAGTGGCTGGCCTAAAAGAATGCCTGAAGCTTTCTTT.

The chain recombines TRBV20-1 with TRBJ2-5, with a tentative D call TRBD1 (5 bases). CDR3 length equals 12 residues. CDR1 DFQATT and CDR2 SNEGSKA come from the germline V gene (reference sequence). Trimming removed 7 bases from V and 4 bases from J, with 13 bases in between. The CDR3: CSGQYVRETQYF. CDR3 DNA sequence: TGCAGTGGACAGTACGTACGAGAGACCCAGTACTTC.

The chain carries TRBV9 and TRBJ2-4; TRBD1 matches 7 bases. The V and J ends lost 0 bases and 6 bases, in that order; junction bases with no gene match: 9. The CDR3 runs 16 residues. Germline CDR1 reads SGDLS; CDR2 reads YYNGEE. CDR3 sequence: CASSVGRVAGGNIQYF. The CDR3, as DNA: TGTGCCAGCAGCGTAGGCAGGGTGGCAGGGGGAAACATTCAGTACTTC.

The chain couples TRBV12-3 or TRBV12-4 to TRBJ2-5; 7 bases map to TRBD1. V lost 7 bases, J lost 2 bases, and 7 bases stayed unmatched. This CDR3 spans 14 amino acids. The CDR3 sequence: CASNRGQPQETQYF. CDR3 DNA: TGTGCCAGCAACCGGGGACAGCCACAAGAGACCCAGTACTTC.